The 10 T cell receptor beta chains given below trace back to one sample, sequenced in a study of read filtering for tumor transcriptome and immune sequencing (dated by TCRdb to about 2020). Sequencing took place on an Illumina HiSeq 4000. Starting from roughly 410 ng RNA, TCR libraries were constructed with the Immunoverse kit using molecular barcoded adaptors that cover the alpha/delta and beta/gamma chains. The public reads were quality trimmed at Q25 with fastp and then assembled into clones with MiXCR by TCRdb, keeping productive beta chains. Each record represents a unique CDR3 protein, reported with the most common genes and DNA among its rows. This sample has tens of thousands of distinct CDR3 sequences in its table, and roughly 20% of those were observed once. Roughly a sixth of the sample is taken by the ten largest. What was sequenced was a population of CD138-negative cells sorted from bone marrow. The intended sense of this specimen's cell subset or site label: bone marrow mononuclear cells depleted of CD138+ plasma/myeloma cells by negative magnetic selection. The receptors shown here come from a donor aged 40 or older with multiple myeloma.

In its sample, this clonotype was seen many times. This chain connects TRBV29-1 to TRBJ2-2; D gene ambiguous. CDR3 length: 12 amino acids. Between the trimmed V and J ends, which lost 3 bases and 5 bases, there was a span of 7 bases. The germline V gene encodes CDR1 SQVTM and CDR2 ANQGSEA. This chain's CDR3 is CSVEKDTGELFF. The CDR3 nucleotides read TGCAGCGTTGAGAAAGATACCGGGGAGCTGTTTTTT.

This clonotype was seen repeatedly, ten times or more. The chain combines TRBV4-1 with TRBJ2-1; tentatively, D is TRBD1 or TRBD2 (5 bases each). Germline CDR1 is MGHRA and CDR2 is YSYEKL. This CDR3 has 17 amino acids. Trimming took 4 bases from V and 4 from J, leaving 20 bases between them. The CDR3 DNA is TGCGCCAGCAGCCCGCGGATAGCCTGGGACCTATACAATGAGCAGTTCTTC. This gives the protein CASSPRIAWDLYNEQFF.

This clonotype occurred many times. The genes are TRBV7-9 and TRBJ2-1, with 7 bases matching TRBD2. The CDR3 consists of 17 residues. V trimming: 6 bases; J trimming: 1 base; junction bases outside the gene matches: 12. CDR1 is SEHNR and CDR2 is FQNEAQ in the germline V gene (reference sequence). The CDR3: CASSPRGGFGSYNEQFF. The CDR3 nucleotides read TGTGCCAGCAGTCCGCGCGGGGGATTCGGGTCCTACAATGAGCAGTTCTTC.

This clonotype appeared many times. The CDR3 nucleotides are TGTGCCAGCAGCCCCCGTAGGCCCGGGACTAGCGGGAGCAATGAGCAGTTCTTC. This translates into CASSPRRPGTSGSNEQFF. This chain joins TRBV7-8 and TRBJ2-1; TRBD2 matches at 14 bases. Germline CDR1 reads SGHVS; CDR2 reads FQNEAQ. V dropped 5 bases and J dropped 6; count of bases not matched to a gene: 12. CDR3 length: 18 amino acids.

This clonotype was recorded at least ten times. This rearrangement joins TRBV7-9 to TRBJ2-5; D gene ambiguous. Germline V gene sequence: CDR1 SEHNR, CDR2 FQNEAQ (reference sequence). The CDR3 sequence is 15 residues long. V lost 4 bases to trimming and J lost 1 base, with 13 bases between them. CDR3 in amino acids: CASSSHRSSQETQYF. The CDR3 DNA sequence: TGTGCCAGCAGCTCCCACCGTAGTAGCCAAGAGACCCAGTACTTC. Using reference TRBV7-9 and TRBJ2-5 for the parts outside the CDR3, the full variable domain is DTGVSQNPRHKITKRGQNVTFRCDPISEHNRLYWYRQTLGQGPEFLTYFQNEAQLEKSRLLSDRFSAERPKGSFSTLEIQRTEQGDSAMYLCASSSHRSSQETQYFGPGTRLLVL.

Ten or more counts support this clonotype. The CDR3 reads CSAQAGESRGRETQYF. In nucleotides, the CDR3 is TGCAGTGCCCAAGCGGGAGAGTCTAGAGGACGAGAGACCCAGTACTTC. The genes are TRBV20-1 and TRBJ2-5, with 8 nucleotides matching TRBD2. The germline V gene encodes CDR1 DFQATT and CDR2 SNEGSKA (reference sequence). The trim removed 6 bases at V and 4 bases at J, leaving 16 bases unmatched. This CDR3 has 16 amino acids.

This clonotype is medium-sized within its sample. The rearrangement joins TRBV5-1 to TRBJ2-1; D is unresolved. Trimming removed 6 bases at V and 4 bases at J, with 14 bases between. Per the germline V gene, CDR1 is SGHRS and CDR2 is YFSETQ. CDR3 size: 14 residues. The CDR3 is CASKFGQAYNEQFF. The CDR3 nucleotides read TGCGCCAGCAAATTCGGGCAAGCTTACAATGAGCAGTTCTTC.

Concerning this clonotype itself: With a far larger clone one base away, a read error is the likely cause. CDR3 sequence: CASSLPGQAANTGEPFF. DNA of the CDR3: TGTGCCAGCAGCTTACCGGGACAGGCGGCGAACACCGGGGAGCCGTTTTTT. The chain has TRBV7-2 and TRBJ2-2, with 8 bases that match TRBD1. CDR3 length: 17 amino acids. Germline lookup yields CDR1 SGHTA and CDR2 FQGNSA.

Ten or more counts support this clonotype. The chain is built from TRBV24-1 and TRBJ1-5, with 9 bases aligning to TRBD1. Losses at the gene ends were 5 bases for V and 3 bases for J; bases not matched to a gene: 7. The CDR3 runs to 16 residues. Germline V gives CDR1 KGHDR, CDR2 SFDVKD. CDR3 bases: TGTGCCACCAGTGCCGGGGGACAGGGCGACAATCAGCCCCAGCATTTT. Translated: CATSAGGQGDNQPQHF.

This clonotype was seen at least ten times. A read error may produce the germline difference seen at one junction end. The V and J genes are TRBV7-7 and TRBJ2-7; 12 bases match TRBD2. Germline CDR1 reads SSHAT; CDR2 reads FNYEAQ (reference sequence). The CDR3 extends over 15 amino acids. DNA of the CDR3: TGTGCTAGCAGCTCTGGGACTAGCGGGCTGGGGGAGCAGTACTTC. Translation gives CASSSGTSGLGEQYF. Complete variable domain (other parts from reference TRBV7-7 and TRBJ2-7): GAGVSQSPRYKVTKRGQDVTLRCDPISSHATLYWYQQALGQGPEFLTYFNYEAQPDKSGLPSDRFSAERPEGSISTLTIQRTEQRDSAMYRCASSSGTSGLGEQYFGPGTRLTVT.